This T cell receptor (beta chain) derives from a study of regulatory T cells in long-lasting Graves disease. Study details: Graves' patients who were just diagnosed had used antithyroid drugs for under 3 months.

This CDR3 is built from 14 residues. The V end lost 8 bases, the J end lost 4 bases, and 18 bases lay between the germline ends. Per the germline V gene, CDR1 is SGHRS and CDR2 is YFSETQ. General observations from the study: TRBV28 was favored in persistent disease, as were TRBJ1-2 and TRBJ2-5. Newly diagnosed patients had higher TCR diversity than persistent Graves' patients did.

This clonotype was detected many times. The antigen is undetermined. As to time point: newly diagnosed GD, antithyroid drugs for less than 3 months. The TCR library used RNA extracted from PBMCs. Arm-PCR of CDR3 regions and iRepertoire HTBI primers were used to build TCR beta libraries. The authors' processing: Segment identification across samples yielded 60 to 80 TRBV and fewer than 15 TRBJ segments. TCRdb ran MiXCR on the multiplex PCR reads and lists one entry per CDR3 protein. The V and J calls reflect TCRdb's pipeline rather than the authors' work. The sample yields about 380,000 distinct CDR3 sequences, 15% to 19% seen once.

The chain joins TRBV5-1 to TRBJ1-1; D perhaps matches TRBD1 (6 bases). The receptor's source is a female donor with Graves disease. The source material was peripheral blood mononuclear cells (PBMCs), sampled at new diagnosis, from a patient treated with antithyroid drugs. The CDR3 DNA reads TGCGCCAGTACCGGGGGGGGCAGTGGCACTGAAGCTTTCTTT. It is translated as CASTGGGSGTEAFF.